This T cell receptor (beta chain) was documented in a study of regulatory T cells in long-lasting Graves disease. CDR3-region Arm-PCR and iRepertoire HTBI primers produced the TCR beta libraries. TCRdb called the multiplex PCR reads again in MiXCR, with one record for every CDR3 protein. The sample records hundreds of thousands of distinct CDR3 sequences, around 15% being singletons. Stated time point: newly diagnosed GD, antithyroid drugs for less than 3 months. From RNA extracted from PBMCs, the TCR library was made. American Thyroid Association guidelines served as the basis for diagnosing Graves' disease. This sample was also put to use in a study of T cells in Graves' hyperthyroidism and ophthalmopathy. That investigation notes: Clinical symptoms, serum thyroxine, TRAb, thyroid ultrasound and orbital computed tomography informed diagnoses. Primed by the HTBI set, a first-round RT-PCR was run on the TCR CDR3.

The sample here was peripheral blood mononuclear cells (PBMCs), taken at new diagnosis, from a patient treated with antithyroid drugs. The TCR originated in a middle-aged man with Graves disease.

Here the CDR3 reads CASSRPGLGAPYTDTQYF. Here the CDR3 DNA reads TGTGCCAGCAGCCGACCGGGACTAGGGGCCCCTTACACAGATACGCAGTATTTT. The V call is TRBV6-1, the J call TRBJ2-3; 8 nucleotides agree with TRBD2. Trimming cost V 6 bases and J 2 bases; bases outside gene matches: 16. The CDR3 contains 18 residues. The V gene's germline CDR1 is MNHNS and CDR2 SASEGT.